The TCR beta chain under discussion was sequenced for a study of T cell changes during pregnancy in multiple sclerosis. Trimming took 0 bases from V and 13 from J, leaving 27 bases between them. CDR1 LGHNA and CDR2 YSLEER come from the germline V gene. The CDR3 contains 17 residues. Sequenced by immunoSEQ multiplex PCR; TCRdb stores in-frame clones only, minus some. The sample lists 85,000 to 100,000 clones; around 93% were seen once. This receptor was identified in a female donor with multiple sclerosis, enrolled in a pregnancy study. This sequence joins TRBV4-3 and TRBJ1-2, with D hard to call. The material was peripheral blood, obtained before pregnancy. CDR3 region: CASSQDRLPRSGPHSTF. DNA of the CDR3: TGCGCCAGCAGCCAAGATCGACTACCGCGCTCCGGGCCCCACTCCACCTTC.